The 30 T cell receptor beta chains below come from one sample, sequenced in a study of Ad26.COV2.S vaccination and SARS-CoV-2 variants. Sample treatment: approximately 18 received Ad26.COV2.S at low or high dose, single or two shots; about 5 received placebo; per-sample allocation not given. Sampling was done on day 63 after the first vaccine or placebo injection. This table comes from immunoSEQ multiplex PCR, and its TCRdb copy is limited to in-frame clones, with some not included. The sample records 380,000 or so clones, under 90% being singletons. The sample was peripheral blood, taken in a trial of Ad26.COV2.S vaccine versus placebo. Receptor source: a person between 18 and 65 years old who received the Ad26.COV2.S COVID-19 vaccine or a placebo.

V is TRBV18 and J is TRBJ2-7, with D maybe TRBD2 (5 bases). In germline, CDR1 is KGHSH, CDR2 LQKENI. The V end lost 1 base, the J end lost 5 bases, and 18 bases lay between the germline ends. The CDR3 spans 16 residues. CDR3 protein: CASSPRGPDSTHEQYF. CDR3 bases: TGTGCCAGCTCACCACGCGGGCCCGATAGTACCCACGAGCAGTACTTC.

As to this clone: Other DNA sequences of this sample code for an identical CDR3. This chain connects TRBV5-1 to TRBJ2-7; a weak D match, TRBD2 (5 bases). Deletions cut 0 bases from V and 0 bases from J, with 7 bases between. Germline lookup yields CDR1 SGHRS and CDR2 YFSETQ. The CDR3 is made up of 14 amino acids. The CDR3 protein is CASSLGGSSYEQYF. CDR3 in DNA: TGCGCCAGCAGCTTGGGAGGGAGCTCCTACGAGCAGTACTTC.

The rearrangement joins TRBV20-1 to TRBJ1-2; the D is unclear. Trimming took off 3 bases at V and 2 bases at J, with 10 bases between the two ends. Germline V CDR1 and CDR2: DFQATT, SNEGSKA (reference sequence). CDR3 length: 13 residues. CDR3 sequence: CSASIVGNYGYTF. DNA of the CDR3: TGCAGTGCTAGTATAGTCGGAAACTATGGCTACACCTTC.

The J gene is TRBJ1-5, the V gene TRBV7-6, with TRBD1 identical over 7 bases. Looked up from germline, CDR1 is SGHVS and CDR2 is FNYEAQ. The V segment lost 5 bases and the J segment 4 bases; nucleotides outside the gene matches: 8. The CDR3 totals 15 residues. CDR3 nucleotide sequence: TGTGCCAGCAGCCCACGAACAGGGGAGAATCAGCCCCAGCATTTT. Translation gives CASSPRTGENQPQHF.

The chain joins TRBV19 to TRBJ2-2, with 7 positions matching TRBD2. V dropped 5 bases and J dropped 1; count of bases not matched to a gene: 10. Germline assignment: CDR1 LNHDA and CDR2 SQIVND (reference sequence). There are 17 residues in the CDR3. The CDR3 region has the DNA TGTGCCAGTAGTGCCCGCTGGGGCGGGGGGAACACCGGGGAGCTGTTTTTT. Its translation: CASSARWGGGNTGELFF.

CDR3 in amino acids: CASRDRGPKYF. The CDR3 DNA reads as TGTGCCAGCCGGGACAGGGGACCTAAGTATTTT. The J gene is TRBJ2-3, the V gene TRBV2, with 10 bases identical to TRBD1. V lost 8 bases, J lost 13 bases, and 6 bases stayed unmatched. The V gene's germline CDR1 is SNHLY and CDR2 FYNNEI. The CDR3 sequence is 11 residues long.

DNA for the CDR3: TGTGCCAGCAGCTTATTTGCTAGTAGCGTCTTCGACAATGAGCAGTTCTTC. Translation: CASSLFASSVFDNEQFF. The chain carries TRBV13 and TRBJ2-1; TRBD2 is a possible D gene (5 bases). CDR3 length: 17 amino acids. V lost 2 bases and J lost 5, with 19 bases in between. Germline assignment: CDR1 PRHDT and CDR2 FYEKMQ (reference sequence).

The rearrangement uses TRBV7-9 and TRBJ1-1; tentative D call: TRBD1 (6 bases). Germline V gene lookup returns CDR1 SEHNR and CDR2 FQNEAQ (reference sequence). The CDR3 length is 15 residues. Trimming removed 5 bases from V and 3 bases from J, with 16 bases in between. CDR3 in amino acids: CASSRLVSGDTEAFF. CDR3 in DNA: TGTGCCAGCAGCCGACTGGTTTCAGGGGACACTGAAGCTTTCTTT. Drawing the rest from reference TRBV7-9 and TRBJ1-1, the complete variable domain is DTGVSQNPRHKITKRGQNVTFRCDPISEHNRLYWYRQTLGQGPEFLTYFQNEAQLEKSRLLSDRFSAERPKGSFSTLEIQRTEQGDSAMYLCASSRLVSGDTEAFFGQGTRLTVV.

The sample holds a few counts of this clone. The chain links TRBV27 to TRBJ1-5; possibly TRBD1 for D (5 bases). The germline V gene encodes CDR1 MNHEY and CDR2 SMNVEV (reference sequence). This CDR3 has 14 amino acids. The V and J ends lost 8 bases and 4 bases respectively, with 15 bases between them. CDR3 nucleotide sequence: TGTGCCAGCGCCCTTCGGGGGGAGAATCAGCCCCAGCATTTT. This sequence encodes CASALRGENQPQHF.

The chain is built from TRBV12-3 or TRBV12-4 and TRBJ2-1, with a tentative D call TRBD2 (5 bases). This CDR3 is 12 amino acids long. V lost 3 bases and J 7 bases, leaving 7 bases between the germline ends. In DNA, the CDR3 is TGTGCCAGCAGTTTGGGCGGGAATGAGCAGTTCTTC. Amino acids: CASSLGGNEQFF.

This clone appeared once. The chain is built from TRBV19 and TRBJ2-4, with D unclear. Trimming pared 1 base from V and 0 bases from J, leaving 1 base between. Germline V CDR1 and CDR2: LNHDA, SQIVND (reference sequence). CDR3 length: 13 amino acids. The CDR3 reads CASSIGAKNIQYF. CDR3 in DNA: TGTGCCAGTAGTATAGGAGCCAAAAACATTCAGTACTTC.

This clone has only a few counts. The CDR3 sequence is CASSEERAPYNEQFF. In nucleotides, the CDR3 is TGTGCCAGCAGTGAAGAGCGGGCCCCCTACAATGAGCAGTTCTTC. The V and J genes are TRBV2 and TRBJ2-1, with a tentative D call TRBD2 (6 bases). CDR3 length equals 15 residues. Germline V CDR1 and CDR2: SNHLY, FYNNEI. V dropped 1 base and J dropped 2 bases, with 9 bases sitting between them.

The gene calls are TRBV27 and TRBJ2-2; 10 bases line up with TRBD2. The germline V gene has CDR1 MNHEY and CDR2 SMNVEV (reference sequence). The trim removed 3 bases at V and 0 bases at J, leaving 7 bases unmatched. The CDR3 has 18 residues. Here the CDR3 reads CASSLGPGLASNTGELFF. DNA of the CDR3: TGTGCCAGCAGTTTGGGGCCGGGACTAGCGTCGAACACCGGGGAGCTGTTTTTT.

The genes are TRBV4-1 and TRBJ2-2, with D tentatively TRBD2 (5 bases). Trimming shortened V by 4 bases and J by 5 bases, and 17 bases separated the two germline ends. This CDR3 contains 16 residues. Germline V gives CDR1 MGHRA, CDR2 YSYEKL. CDR3 in amino acids: CASSPPGVVGTGELFF. CDR3 bases: TGCGCCAGCAGCCCTCCCGGGGTAGTCGGGACCGGGGAGCTGTTTTTT.

This chain connects TRBV7-2 to TRBJ1-3; D is unclear. Per the germline V gene, CDR1 is SGHTA and CDR2 is FQGNSA. V dropped 6 bases and J dropped 0 bases, with 6 bases sitting between them. The length of the CDR3 is 13 residues. CDR3 in DNA: TGTGCCAGCAGGCCCAGCTCTGGAAACACCATATATTTT. This sequence encodes CASRPSSGNTIYF. Based on the CDR3 plus reference TRBV7-2 and TRBJ1-3, the full variable domain is GAGVSQSPSNKVTEKGKDVELRCDPISGHTALYWYRQSLGQGLEFLIYFQGNSAPDKSGLPSDRFSAERTGGSVSTLTIQRTQQEDSAVYLCASRPSSGNTIYFGEGSWLTVV.

On this clone itself: Other nucleotide sequences in the sample specify the same CDR3. The J gene is TRBJ2-2, the V gene TRBV28; D not certain. CDR1 and CDR2 (germline): MDHEN, SYDVKM. The V and J ends lost 6 bases and 6 bases respectively, with 8 bases between them. This CDR3 comprises 12 residues. CDR3 sequence: CASSLRSGELFF. CDR3 nucleotides: TGTGCCAGCAGCCTCAGGTCCGGGGAGCTGTTTTTT.

The chain carries TRBV7-9 and TRBJ2-3; 9 bases match TRBD2. J was trimmed by 8 bases and V by 1 base; bases with no gene match: 13. In germline, CDR1 is SEHNR, CDR2 FQNEAQ (reference sequence). The CDR3 runs 17 residues. CDR3 DNA sequence: TGTGCCAGCAGCTTAGTGCCGATGGCGGGGGGGTATGGTACGCAGTATTTT. Translation gives CASSLVPMAGGYGTQYF.

Here the CDR3 DNA reads TGTGCCAGCAGTTCCCGACTAGCGGGAAACCCGGGGGGGGCCAACGTCCTGACTTTC. This encodes CASSSRLAGNPGGANVLTF. The rearrangement joins TRBV2 to TRBJ2-6, with 11 bases aligning to TRBD2. CDR1 is SNHLY, CDR2 FYNNEI, per germline. After removal of 5 bases from V and 4 bases from J, the junction contained 13 bases not matched to a gene. This CDR3 has 19 amino acids.

The chain recombines TRBV20-1 with TRBJ1-1; maybe TRBD1 (6 bases). The CDR3 has 14 amino acids. The germline V gene encodes CDR1 DFQATT and CDR2 SNEGSKA (reference sequence). The V gene lost 3 bases and the J gene lost 1 base, with 12 bases spanning the gap. This CDR3 is CSASLQGPNTEAFF. CDR3 in DNA: TGCAGTGCTAGTCTACAGGGCCCGAACACTGAAGCTTTCTTT.

The chain uses TRBV7-2 and TRBJ2-7; D is ambiguous. Looked up from germline, CDR1 is SGHTA and CDR2 is FQGNSA. The V and J ends lost 5 bases and 7 bases respectively, with 15 bases between them. The CDR3 length is 13 residues. The CDR3 loop is CASSADWGREQYF. In DNA form, the CDR3 reads TGTGCCAGCAGCGCCGACTGGGGTCGGGAGCAGTACTTC.

This chain uses TRBV7-2 with TRBJ2-3, with unresolved D. V was shortened by 1 base and J by 4 bases, with 15 bases between the two germline ends. Germline V gene data show CDR1 as SGHTA and CDR2 as FQGNSA. There are 16 residues in the CDR3. CDR3 sequence: CASSLGPIRPPDTQYF. The CDR3 DNA reads as TGTGCCAGCAGCTTAGGGCCGATACGGCCCCCAGATACGCAGTATTTT.

This rearrangement joins TRBV5-6 to TRBJ2-5; D is uncertain. V shed 2 bases and J shed 5 bases, with 4 bases lying between them. The CDR3 has 11 amino acids. CDR1 and CDR2 (germline): SGHDT, YYEEEE. CDR3 DNA: TGTGCCAGCAGCTTCACGGAGACCCAGTACTTC. Translated, it gives CASSFTETQYF. Based on the CDR3 plus reference TRBV5-6 and TRBJ2-5, the full variable domain is DAGVTQSPTHLIKTRGQQVTLRCSPKSGHDTVSWYQQALGQGPQFIFQYYEEEERQRGNFPDRFSGHQFPNYSSELNVNALLLGDSALYLCASSFTETQYFGPGTRLLVL.

The CDR3 sequence: CASRGISNTEAFF. In DNA, the CDR3 is TGTGCCAGCAGGGGGATCTCAAACACTGAAGCTTTCTTT. The chain employs TRBV5-5 and TRBJ1-1; D not resolved. V was cut by 5 bases and J by 2 bases, with 10 bases left in between. Germline V gene sequence: CDR1 SGHKS, CDR2 YYEKEE (reference sequence). The length of the CDR3 is 13 residues. Together with reference TRBV5-5 and TRBJ1-1, the CDR3 gives the full variable domain: DAGVTQSPTHLIKTRGQQVTLRCSPISGHKSVSWYQQVLGQGPQFIFQYYEKEERGRGNFPDRFSARQFPNYSSELNVNALLLGDSALYLCASRGISNTEAFFGQGTRLTVV.

The V gene is TRBV5-1, the J gene TRBJ1-3; D is unresolved. Germline V CDR1 and CDR2: SGHRS, YFSETQ. With 0 bases removed from V and 2 bases from J, the gap between germline ends came to 9 bases. The CDR3 has 15 amino acids. The CDR3 DNA reads as TGCGCCAGCAGCTTGGTGGCCGGGGCTGGAAACACCATATATTTT. It codes for CASSLVAGAGNTIYF.

The chain links TRBV19 to TRBJ2-1; TRBD2 is a possible D gene (5 bases). CDR3 length: 14 residues. Germline CDR1 is LNHDA and CDR2 is SQIVND (reference sequence). Trimming pared 7 bases from V and 0 bases from J, leaving 10 bases between. The CDR3 nucleotides read TGTGCCAGTACTCGGGGAAGCTCCTACAATGAGCAGTTCTTC. Translating gives CASTRGSSYNEQFF.

The gene calls are TRBV18 and TRBJ1-6; no reliable D call. Germline lookup yields CDR1 KGHSH and CDR2 LQKENI. The CDR3 is 15 amino acids. V shed 2 bases and J shed 0 bases, with 5 bases lying between them. The CDR3 DNA reads TGTGCCAGCTCACCAGTCAGCTCCTATAATTCACCCCTCCACTTT. As protein: CASSPVSSYNSPLHF.

CDR3 sequence: CASSLGGGYEKLFF. CDR3 coding DNA: TGTGCCAGCAGCTTAGGAGGGGGCTATGAAAAACTGTTTTTT. V usage is TRBV7-2 and J usage is TRBJ1-4; TRBD1 aligns across 7 bases. The V segment lost 1 base and the J segment 6 bases; nucleotides outside the gene matches: 2. Germline CDR1 and CDR2: SGHTA and FQGNSA. The CDR3 loop spans 14 amino acids.

CDR3 sequence: CATTNGGGAGGYTF. In DNA form, the CDR3 reads TGTGCCACCACGAACGGGGGGGGCGCGGGTGGCTACACCTTC. The chain carries TRBV19 and TRBJ1-2; TRBD1 is a possible D gene (6 bases). Trimming cost V 10 bases and J 7 bases, with 22 bases left between them. The CDR3 has 14 amino acids. Germline values: CDR1 LNHDA, CDR2 SQIVND (reference sequence).

The rearrangement uses TRBV9 and TRBJ2-2, with TRBD1 matching over 7 bases. Trimming removed 5 bases from V and 6 bases from J; junction bases left unmatched: 1. The CDR3 is 12 residues long. The germline CDR1 and CDR2 sequences are SGDLS and YYNGEE. CDR3 DNA sequence: TGTGCCAGCAGGACAGGGTCCGGGGAGCTGTTTTTT. It yields the protein CASRTGSGELFF.

This chain links TRBV5-1 with TRBJ1-2; possible D gene TRBD1, 6 bases. V lost 0 bases and J 8 bases, leaving 14 bases between the germline ends. Germline CDR1 is SGHRS and CDR2 is YFSETQ. The CDR3 sequence is 14 residues long. The CDR3 nucleotides read TGCGCCAGCAGCTTGGGACAGGCAGGACCGGGCTACACCTTC. It encodes CASSLGQAGPGYTF.